This T cell receptor (beta chain) was recorded in a study of blood T cell repertoires in COVID-19. About the study: T cells, B-cell-depleted T cells, or PBMCs provided the cDNA or gDNA that served as material.

Study processing details: From reference gene primer amplification, estimates of nucleated cell counts were derived. Measured with immunoSEQ multiplex PCR; TCRdb has only the in-frame clones, and not every one. Clone size and V and J calls were adopted from that table, with D and trimming inferred from the DNA. The sample lists about 33,000 clones, 85% to 90% occurring once. The CDR3 consists of 13 residues. V was trimmed by 6 bases and J by 4 bases, leaving 12 bases between them. The germline CDR1 and CDR2 sequences are MDHEN and SYDVKM. The chain couples TRBV28 to TRBJ1-1, with a weak D call TRBD1 (5 bases). This TCR derives from a human donor in a cohort sampled during active COVID-19. The sequenced material came from peripheral blood. The CDR3 here is CASRMGGVTEAFF. The CDR3 coding sequence is TGTGCCAGCAGGATGGGGGGGGTCACTGAAGCTTTCTTT.